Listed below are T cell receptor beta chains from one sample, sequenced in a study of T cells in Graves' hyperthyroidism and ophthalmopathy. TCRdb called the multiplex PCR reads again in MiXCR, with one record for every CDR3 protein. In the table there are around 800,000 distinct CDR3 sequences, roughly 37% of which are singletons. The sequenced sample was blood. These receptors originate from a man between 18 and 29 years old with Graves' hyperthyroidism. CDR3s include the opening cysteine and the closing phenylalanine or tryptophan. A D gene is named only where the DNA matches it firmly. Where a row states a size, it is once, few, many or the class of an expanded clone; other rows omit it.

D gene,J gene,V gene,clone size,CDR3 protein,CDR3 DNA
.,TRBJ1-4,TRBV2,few,CASSRARGRGGEKLFF,TGTGCCAGCAGTCGTGCCCGGGGCAGGGGAGGAGAAAAACTGTTTTTT
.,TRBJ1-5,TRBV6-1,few,CASSLFFGNQPQHF,TGTGCCAGCAGTTTATTTTTTGGCAATCAGCCCCAGCATTTT
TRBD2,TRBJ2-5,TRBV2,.,CASSSGTSGRGETQYF,TGTGCCAGCAGTTCAGGGACTAGCGGGAGAGGAGAGACCCAGTACTTC
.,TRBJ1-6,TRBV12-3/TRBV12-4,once,CASSFILEGRTYGSPLHF,TGTGCCAGCAGTTTTATCCTGGAGGGACGAACATACGGTTCACCCCTCCACTTT
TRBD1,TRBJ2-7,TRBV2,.,CASSDPGQGPHEQYF,TGTGCCAGCAGTGACCCGGGACAGGGTCCTCACGAGCAGTACTTC
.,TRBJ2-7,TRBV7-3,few,CASSGDGNEQYF,TGTGCCAGCAGCGGGGACGGGAACGAGCAGTACTTC
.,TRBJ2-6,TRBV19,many,CASSTVPVPANVLTF,TGTGCCAGTAGTACGGTCCCGGTACCCGCCAACGTCCTGACTTTC
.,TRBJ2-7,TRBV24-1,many,CATSGSNSYEQYF,TGTGCCACCAGTGGTAGCAACTCCTACGAGCAGTACTTC
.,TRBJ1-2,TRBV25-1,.,CASSEYFPGPSSNYGYTF,TGTGCCAGCAGTGAATATTTTCCGGGACCGTCCTCCAACTATGGCTACACCTTC
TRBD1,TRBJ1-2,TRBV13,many,CASSWDREGYGYTF,TGTGCCAGCAGCTGGGACAGGGAGGGCTATGGCTACACCTTC
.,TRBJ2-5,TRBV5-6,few,CASSRTAVGTQYF,TGTGCCAGCAGTCGGACGGCGGTCGGGACCCAGTACTTC
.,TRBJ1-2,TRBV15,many,CATSKSSGYGYTF,TGTGCCACCAGTAAGAGCTCAGGCTATGGCTACACCTTC
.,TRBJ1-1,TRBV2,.,CASIGRDTEAFF,TGTGCCAGCATAGGTAGGGACACTGAAGCTTTCTTT
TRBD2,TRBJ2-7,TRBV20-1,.,CSATTGGIREQYF,TGCAGTGCCACAACGGGGGGGATTCGCGAGCAGTACTTC
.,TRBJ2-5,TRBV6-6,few,CASNDWKETQYF,TGTGCCAGCAACGACTGGAAAGAGACCCAGTACTTC
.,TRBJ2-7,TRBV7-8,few,CASSLQPGTGISYEQYF,TGTGCCAGCAGCCTCCAGCCGGGGACGGGGATATCCTACGAGCAGTACTTC
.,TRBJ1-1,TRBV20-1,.,CSAKPPGVEGEAFF,TGCAGTGCCAAGCCACCGGGGGTTGAGGGTGAAGCTTTCTTT
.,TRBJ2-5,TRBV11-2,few,CASSPKRVEKTQYF,TGTGCCAGCAGCCCTAAAAGGGTCGAAAAGACCCAGTACTTC
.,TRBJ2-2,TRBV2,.,CASSVWGANTGELFF,TGTGCCAGCAGCGTATGGGGGGCGAACACCGGGGAGCTGTTTTTT
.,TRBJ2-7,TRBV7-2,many,CASSATTGPYEQYF,TGTGCCAGCAGCGCCACCACAGGGCCCTACGAGCAGTACTTC
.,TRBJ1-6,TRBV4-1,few,CASSQDMGNFSPLHF,TGCGCCAGCAGCCAAGACATGGGGAATTTTTCACCCCTCCACTTT
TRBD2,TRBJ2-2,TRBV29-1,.,CSVEEGGSSPGELFF,TGCAGCGTTGAAGAGGGGGGGAGTAGCCCCGGGGAGCTGTTTTTT
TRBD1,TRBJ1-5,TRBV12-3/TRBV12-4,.,CASSPTGVDQPQHF,TGTGCCAGCAGTCCCACAGGGGTCGATCAGCCCCAGCATTTT